The 17 T cell receptor beta chains listed next were all sequenced from one sample in a study of shared clonotypes between healthy human individuals (TCRdb year 2020). To prepare the library, the immunoSEQ multiplex PCR assay was applied. TCRdb limited this immuneACCESS table to in-frame rearrangements with V and J called. A share of clones is missing; checked studies link under half to unresolved V genes, and the rest is unexplained. The sample table lists roughly 2,000,000 clones, approximately 94% of them with a count of one. The ten largest make up 1.2% of the sample. For the CD8 naive samples, CD45RO-negative cells were positively selected for CCR7, yielding a CD45RA+CCR7+ population from which TemRA cells were excluded. Material: naive CD8+ T cells sorted from blood. The meaning of the sample's cell subset or site label: CD45RA+CCR7+. All receptors derive from a man between 18 and 35 years old in good health.

In its sample, this clone was seen a few times. Mismatch with germline at one junction end may stem from a read error. The chain employs TRBV13 and TRBJ1-1, with D unclear. This CDR3 has 13 residues. Germline-derived CDR1 and CDR2 are PRHDT and FYEKMQ (reference sequence). CDR3 nucleotide sequence: TGTGCCAGCAGCTTACAAGTAGGCGCTGAGGCTTTCTTT. Translating it yields CASSLQVGAEAFF.

This sequence joins TRBV29-1 and TRBJ2-1, with TRBD2 matching 8 bases. There are 11 residues in the CDR3. Per the germline V gene, CDR1 is SQVTM and CDR2 is ANQGSEA. Germline trimming cut 3 bases from V and 10 bases from J; bases unmatched to any gene: 2. CDR3 bases: TGCAGCGTTGAGCCTAGCGGGGAGCAGTTCTTC. Translating it yields CSVEPSGEQFF.

The chain is built from TRBV10-2 and TRBJ2-7, with TRBD2 as a possible D gene (6 bases). In germline, CDR1 is WSHSY, CDR2 SAAADI. This CDR3 is 13 amino acids long. Trimming stripped 2 bases from V and 6 bases from J, with 11 bases between. For the CDR3, the DNA is TGCGCCAGCAGTGAGGGGGGGTTGAGCGAGCAGTACTTC. It encodes CASSEGGLSEQYF.

V is TRBV10-3 and J is TRBJ1-1, with D maybe TRBD1 (5 bases). V was pared by 0 bases and J by 10 bases, with 18 bases between. CDR1 and CDR2 (germline): ENHRY, SYGVKD. The CDR3 extends over 15 amino acids. CDR3 amino acids: CAISESRDGHLGAFF. DNA for the CDR3: TGTGCCATCAGTGAGTCGAGGGACGGTCACCTCGGAGCTTTCTTT.

This clone was recorded only once. This rearrangement joins TRBV5-4 to TRBJ1-6; 10 bases are shared with TRBD1. This CDR3 comprises 16 residues. V shed 5 bases and J 12 bases; nucleotides not matched to a gene: 14. Germline loops: CDR1 SGHNT, CDR2 YYREEE (reference sequence). The DNA for the CDR3 is TGTGCCAGCAGTCCGGGGACAGGGGTAAACCTCTTACCCCTCCACTTT. As protein: CASSPGTGVNLLPLHF. The full variable domain, with the rest looked up from reference TRBV5-4 and TRBJ1-6, is ETGVTQSPTHLIKTRGQQVTLRCSSQSGHNTVSWYQQALGQGPQFIFQYYREEENGRGNFPPRFSGLQFPNYSSELNVNALELDDSALYLCASSPGTGVNLLPLHFGNGTRLTVT.

The chain is built from TRBV2 and TRBJ1-1, with TRBD1 matching over 11 bases. Germline V gene lookup returns CDR1 SNHLY and CDR2 FYNNEI. The trim removed 7 bases at V and 2 bases at J, leaving 6 bases unmatched. The CDR3 runs to 15 residues. CDR3 loop: CASTGQGALNTEAFF. The DNA for the CDR3 is TGTGCCAGCACCGGACAGGGGGCCCTAAACACTGAAGCTTTCTTT. The whole variable domain, remainder taken from reference TRBV2 and TRBJ1-1, is EPEVTQTPSHQVTQMGQEVILRCVPISNHLYFYWYRQILGQKVEFLVSFYNNEISEKSEIFDDQFSVERPDGSNFTLKIRSTKLEDSAMYFCASTGQGALNTEAFFGQGTRLTVV.

The chain uses TRBV5-8 and TRBJ2-1; tentatively, D is TRBD1 (7 bases). The CDR3 extends over 16 amino acids. Trimming stripped 0 bases from V and 4 bases from J, with 14 bases between. CDR1 SGHTS and CDR2 YDEGEE come from the germline V gene. The CDR3 region is CASSLGTGGGYNEQFF. The CDR3 nucleotides are TGTGCCAGCAGCTTGGGGACAGGAGGGGGATACAATGAGCAGTTCTTC.

The CDR3 reads CASIPSSGGHEQYF. The CDR3 DNA reads TGTGCCAGCATTCCAAGTAGCGGGGGACACGAGCAGTACTTC. The gene calls are TRBV27 and TRBJ2-7, with 9 bases aligning to TRBD2. CDR3 length: 14 amino acids. Germline lookup yields CDR1 MNHEY and CDR2 SMNVEV (reference sequence). V was clipped by 7 bases and J by 5 bases; unmatched bases: 9.

The V and J genes are TRBV4-3 and TRBJ2-1; tentative D call: TRBD2 (5 bases). Trimming took off 4 bases at V and 0 bases at J, with 19 bases between the two ends. The CDR3 loop spans 18 amino acids. The germline CDR1 and CDR2 sequences are LGHNA and YSLEER. CDR3 nucleotide sequence: TGCGCCAGCAGCCGAGAAGGCGGTCCAGCGGACTCCTACAATGAGCAGTTCTTC. Protein sequence: CASSREGGPADSYNEQFF.

The chain links TRBV6-1 to TRBJ2-3; D possibly corresponds to TRBD2 (5 bases). CDR3 length equals 14 residues. Deletions cut 7 bases from V and 1 base from J, with 12 bases between. Germline V gene lookup returns CDR1 MNHNS and CDR2 SASEGT. For the CDR3, the DNA is TGTGCCAGCACCCAGGAGGTAGGCACAGATACGCAGTATTTT. Protein sequence: CASTQEVGTDTQYF.

For this clone: This specimen includes other DNA sequences encoding the same CDR3. V gene TRBV6-5 combines with J gene TRBJ2-1; D not certain. Germline CDR1 is MNHEY and CDR2 is SVGAGI. CDR3 length equals 12 residues. V lost 0 bases to trimming and J lost 9 bases, with 6 bases between them. The DNA for the CDR3 is TGTGCCAGCAGTTACTCGCCCGGTGAGCAGTTCTTC. Translated, it gives CASSYSPGEQFF.

The chain has TRBV15 and TRBJ1-3; unclear D gene. Germline V lookup: CDR1 LNHNV, CDR2 YYDKDF (reference sequence). V lost 4 bases, J lost 0 bases, and 10 bases lay in between. The CDR3 consists of 15 residues. The CDR3, as DNA: TGTGCCACCAGCACAGGACGGAACTCTGGAAACACCATATATTTT. Its protein is CATSTGRNSGNTIYF.

As concerns this clone: Other DNA sequences of this sample code for an identical CDR3. The CDR3 coding sequence is TGTGCCAGCAGCGTAGGGGTAGCCACTGAAGCTTTCTTT. Protein product: CASSVGVATEAFF. The J gene is TRBJ1-1, the V gene TRBV9, with D unclear. The V end lost 0 bases, the J end lost 4 bases, and 7 bases lay between the germline ends. CDR1 is SGDLS, CDR2 YYNGEE, per germline. This CDR3 is 13 amino acids long.

The CDR3 region has the DNA TGTGCCAGCAGCTATCTAGCGGGAGGGTACACCGGGGAGCTGTTTTTT. Translation gives CASSYLAGGYTGELFF. The chain employs TRBV5-4 and TRBJ2-2; TRBD2 aligns across 12 bases. This CDR3 is built from 16 residues. Germline lookup yields CDR1 SGHNT and CDR2 YYREEE (reference sequence). The V segment lost 3 bases and the J segment 3 bases; nucleotides outside the gene matches: 3.

The chain joins TRBV7-2 to TRBJ1-1; tentative D call: TRBD1 (6 bases). This CDR3 has 14 amino acids. V was clipped by 4 bases and J by 6 bases, with 15 bases between them. CDR1 and CDR2 from the germline V gene are SGHTA and FQGNSA. The CDR3: CASSSSGQSPEAFF. In nucleotides, the CDR3 is TGTGCCAGCAGCTCCTCAGGACAGTCCCCTGAAGCTTTCTTT.

In regard to this clone: The junction and the germline gene differ at one end; a read error may be behind it. The rearrangement uses TRBV7-2 and TRBJ1-2; D unclear. The CDR3 length is 13 residues. CDR1 is SGHTA, CDR2 FQGNSA, per germline. CDR3 region: CASSLVTPVYVYF. The CDR3 bases are TGTGCCAGCAGCTTAGTTACCCCGGTTTACGTTTACTTC.

In its sample, this clone was seen once. This chain joins TRBV27 and TRBJ2-2, with TRBD1 matching 7 bases. Unmatched junction bases numbered 11, after V lost 4 bases and J lost 6 bases. Per the germline V gene, CDR1 is MNHEY and CDR2 is SMNVEV (reference sequence). The CDR3 length is 16 residues. The CDR3 loop reads CASSSLETGIAGELFF. The CDR3 DNA reads as TGTGCCAGCAGTTCCCTCGAGACAGGGATCGCCGGGGAGCTGTTTTTT.